One and the same sample provided the 30 T cell receptor beta chains below, sequenced in a study of blood T cell repertoires in COVID-19. TCRdb keeps only in-frame clones here, not all; method: immunoSEQ multiplex PCR. The sample yields around 140,000 clones, about four fifths seen once. Sequenced: peripheral blood. The receptor set was obtained from a woman aged 55-75 years with active or convalescent COVID-19.

To note about this clone: Different DNA sequences within this sample yield the same CDR3. This sequence joins TRBV7-8 and TRBJ2-1, with 10 bases lining up with TRBD1. From germline, CDR1 is SGHVS and CDR2 FQNEAQ. J lost 7 bases, V lost 8 bases, and 8 bases had no gene match. The CDR3 is 14 residues long. The CDR3 DNA reads as TGTGCCAGCTCCCGGGACAGGGGAAGAAATGAGCAGTTCTTC. Protein: CASSRDRGRNEQFF.

The chain is built from TRBV5-4 and TRBJ2-6; maybe TRBD2 (6 bases). Trimming took 2 bases from V and 4 from J, leaving 10 bases between them. CDR3 length equals 15 residues. CDR1 is SGHNT and CDR2 is YYREEE in the germline V gene (reference sequence). The CDR3: CASSFGGAGANVLTF. As DNA, the CDR3 is TGTGCCAGCAGCTTCGGGGGTGCGGGGGCCAACGTCCTGACTTTC.

The table lists this clone with a few counts. The chain employs TRBV28 and TRBJ2-7; TRBD1 agrees at 7 bases. CDR1 is MDHEN, CDR2 SYDVKM, per germline. J was trimmed by 6 bases and V by 2 bases; bases with no gene match: 10. This CDR3 comprises 15 residues. This CDR3 is CASSLATGTVIEQYF. In nucleotides, the CDR3 is TGTGCCAGCAGTTTAGCAACCGGGACAGTGATCGAGCAGTACTTC.

This chain links TRBV4-3 with TRBJ1-1; D not resolved. Trimming pared 0 bases from V and 0 bases from J, leaving 11 bases between. The length of the CDR3 is 16 residues. Germline V gene data show CDR1 as LGHNA and CDR2 as YSLEER. This chain's CDR3 is CASSQDYRVLNTEAFF. The DNA for the CDR3 is TGCGCCAGCAGCCAAGATTACAGAGTATTGAACACTGAAGCTTTCTTT.

CDR3 sequence reads: CASSGGGGTEDEKLFF. The CDR3 DNA reads TGTGCCAGCAGCGGGGGAGGAGGGACAGAAGATGAAAAACTGTTTTTT. This chain links TRBV5-6 with TRBJ1-4; 7 nucleotides match TRBD1. This CDR3 comprises 16 residues. Unmatched junction bases numbered 12, after V lost 4 bases and J lost 6 bases. Germline CDR1 is SGHDT and CDR2 is YYEEEE.

The table lists this clone with a count of one. The chain links TRBV28 to TRBJ2-7; D might be TRBD1 (6 bases). The CDR3 covers 15 residues. Germline V lookup: CDR1 MDHEN, CDR2 SYDVKM. Deletions cut 6 bases from V and 5 bases from J, with 20 bases between. The CDR3 nucleotides read TGTGCCAGCAGCCTCCCCTCGCAGGGGATGCACGAGCAGTACTTC. It yields the protein CASSLPSQGMHEQYF.

The J gene is TRBJ2-2, the V gene TRBV5-1, with a tentative D call TRBD1 (6 bases). V lost 3 bases to trimming and J lost 0 bases, with 15 bases between them. Germline loops: CDR1 SGHRS, CDR2 YFSETQ. The CDR3 length is 17 residues. CDR3 nucleotides: TGCGCCAGCAGCTCGACCTGGGGGACAACGAACACCGGGGAGCTGTTTTTT. Translated: CASSSTWGTTNTGELFF. The variable domain in full, completed from reference TRBV5-1 and TRBJ2-2, reads KAGVTQTPRYLIKTRGQQVTLSCSPISGHRSVSWYQQTPGQGLQFLFEYFSETQRNKGNFPGRFSGRQFSNSRSEMNVSTLELGDSALYLCASSSTWGTTNTGELFFGEGSRLTVL.

The chain recombines TRBV7-8 with TRBJ2-1, with 11 bases aligning to TRBD2. Trimming at V came to 3 bases and at J to 8 bases, leaving 9 bases not matched to a gene. The germline V gene encodes CDR1 SGHVS and CDR2 FQNEAQ. The CDR3 totals 16 residues. For the CDR3, the DNA is TGTGCCAGCAGCTTCCGCCCGCTAGCGGGAGGTGATGAGCAGTTCTTC. Translated: CASSFRPLAGGDEQFF.

The chain employs TRBV6-5 and TRBJ1-3; D gene uncertain. V lost 7 bases and J lost 4, with 11 bases in between. CDR3 length: 13 amino acids. Germline-derived CDR1 and CDR2 are MNHEY and SVGAGI. The CDR3 reads CASTPGEGNTIYF. CDR3 coding DNA: TGTGCCAGCACCCCCGGGGAGGGAAACACCATATATTTT.

The chain combines TRBV7-2 with TRBJ1-3; D is unclear. Trimming removed 0 bases from V and 0 bases from J, with 6 bases in between. The germline gives CDR1 SGHTA, CDR2 FQGNSA. There are 15 residues in the CDR3. This CDR3 reads CASSLASLSGNTIYF. DNA of the CDR3: TGTGCCAGCAGCTTAGCAAGCCTCTCTGGAAACACCATATATTTT.

V is TRBV29-1 and J is TRBJ1-2; weak D call: TRBD1 (5 bases). Germline values: CDR1 SQVTM, CDR2 ANQGSEA. V was pared by 4 bases and J by 8 bases, with 23 bases between. This CDR3 is 15 amino acids long. In nucleotides, the CDR3 is TGCAGCGTTGGGGTCTCGGGGGGAGACGATAGCGGCTACACCTTC. As protein: CSVGVSGGDDSGYTF. Drawing the rest from reference TRBV29-1 and TRBJ1-2, the complete variable domain is SAVISQKPSRDICQRGTSLTIQCQVDSQVTMMFWYRQQPGQSLTLIATANQGSEATYESGFVIDKFPISRPNLTFSTLTVSNMSPEDSSIYLCSVGVSGGDDSGYTFGSGTRLTVV.

The CDR3 sequence is CASSLQVSYEQYF. The CDR3 coding sequence is TGTGCCAGCAGTTTACAGGTCTCCTACGAGCAGTACTTC. The gene calls are TRBV27 and TRBJ2-7, with unresolved D. Germline assignment: CDR1 MNHEY and CDR2 SMNVEV (reference sequence). The CDR3 length is 13 residues. Trimming took off 2 bases at V and 0 bases at J, with 5 bases between the two ends.

The CDR3 DNA reads TGTGCCAGCAGCTTGAGGGGGACAGGGGGCATGGATGAAAAACTGTTTTTT. This encodes CASSLRGTGGMDEKLFF. J is TRBJ1-4 and V is TRBV5-6; TRBD1 agrees at 12 bases. Germline loops: CDR1 SGHDT, CDR2 YYEEEE. CDR3 length equals 17 residues. The junction had 7 bases not matched to a gene; V was cut back by 1 base and J by 6 bases.

V usage is TRBV28 and J usage is TRBJ1-2; D unclear. The V and J ends lost 7 bases and 0 bases respectively, with 3 bases between them. CDR1 and CDR2 from the germline V gene are MDHEN and SYDVKM. There are 11 residues in the CDR3. Written as DNA, the CDR3 is TGTGCCAGCACCTCTAACTATGGCTACACCTTC. Translating gives CASTSNYGYTF.

On this clone itself: The sample carries other DNA sequences with the same CDR3. This sequence joins TRBV29-1 and TRBJ2-3; the match to TRBD1 covers 9 bases. V trimming: 3 bases; J trimming: 2 bases; junction bases outside the gene matches: 3. The CDR3 length is 14 residues. The germline V gene encodes CDR1 SQVTM and CDR2 ANQGSEA. The CDR3 region has the DNA TGCAGCGTTGAGGGACAGGGCTTCACAGATACGCAGTATTTT. Translated, it gives CSVEGQGFTDTQYF.

The chain combines TRBV28 with TRBJ1-2, with D perhaps matching TRBD1 (6 bases). The germline gives CDR1 MDHEN, CDR2 SYDVKM. V shed 7 bases and J shed 7 bases, with 19 bases lying between them. This CDR3 is 14 amino acids long. CDR3 bases: TGTGCCAGCACTTGGAGCCGGGGGGCAACTGGCTACACCTTC. It codes for CASTWSRGATGYTF.

V is TRBV6-1 and J is TRBJ1-5; D remains unclear. Trimming took off 4 bases at V and 0 bases at J, with 13 bases between the two ends. The germline V gene has CDR1 MNHNS and CDR2 SASEGT. This CDR3 is 16 amino acids long. The CDR3 sequence is CASSAVRGYSNQPQHF. The CDR3 bases are TGTGCCAGCAGTGCCGTGCGAGGGTATAGCAATCAGCCCCAGCATTTT.

A single count supports this clone. The chain joins TRBV7-9 to TRBJ1-3; no firm D call. V lost 7 bases, J lost 3 bases, and 16 bases lay in between. Germline V gives CDR1 SEHNR, CDR2 FQNEAQ (reference sequence). The CDR3 extends over 15 amino acids. The CDR3 region has the DNA TGTGCCAGCATCCCACGTGGATCGGGTGGAAACACCATATATTTT. As protein: CASIPRGSGGNTIYF.

The chain carries TRBV5-1 and TRBJ2-5; 11 positions agree with TRBD1. Trimming cost V 5 bases and J 3 bases; bases outside gene matches: 3. The CDR3 loop spans 14 amino acids. Germline V gene data show CDR1 as SGHRS and CDR2 as YFSETQ. The CDR3 spells CASRRGQGEETQYF. CDR3 sequence (DNA): TGCGCCAGCAGACGGGGACAGGGGGAAGAGACCCAGTACTTC.

The V and J genes are TRBV28 and TRBJ1-5; 10 bases align to TRBD1. The J segment lost 7 bases and the V segment lost 7 bases, leaving 10 bases of the junction unmatched. Germline V gives CDR1 MDHEN, CDR2 SYDVKM. The CDR3 sequence is 15 residues long. As DNA, the CDR3 is TGTGCCAGCATTGTCGACAGGGGGCTAGGGCAGCCCCAGCATTTT. This encodes CASIVDRGLGQPQHF. The full variable domain, rest sourced from reference TRBV28 and TRBJ1-5, is DVKVTQSSRYLVKRTGEKVFLECVQDMDHENMFWYRQDPGLGLRLIYFSYDVKMKEKGDIPEGYSVSREKKERFSLILESASTNQTSMYLCASIVDRGLGQPQHFGDGTRLSIL.

J is TRBJ2-2 and V is TRBV5-6, with 10 bases identical to TRBD1. Germline V gene lookup returns CDR1 SGHDT and CDR2 YYEEEE. The CDR3 sequence is 16 residues long. V shed 4 bases and J 2 bases; nucleotides not matched to a gene: 5. Written as DNA, the CDR3 is TGTGCCAGCAGCGGGGACAGGGGTGTTAACACCGGGGAGCTGTTTTTT. Its translation is CASSGDRGVNTGELFF.

The rearrangement uses TRBV7-2 and TRBJ1-5, with 7 bases that match TRBD1. CDR1 SGHTA and CDR2 FQGNSA come from the germline V gene. CDR3 length equals 15 residues. The trim removed 4 bases at V and 6 bases at J, leaving 9 bases unmatched. CDR3 DNA: TGTGCCAGCAGCTCCGGGTCGTACAGGGGTCAGCCCCAGCATTTT. It codes for CASSSGSYRGQPQHF.

This chain joins TRBV6-5 and TRBJ2-3, with TRBD2 as a possible D gene (5 bases). Germline CDR1 reads MNHEY; CDR2 reads SVGAGI. The CDR3 sequence is 15 residues long. V gave up 7 bases and J gave up 8 bases, with 22 bases separating them. The CDR3 spells CASIVRIPGRGTQYF. The DNA for the CDR3 is TGTGCCAGCATTGTGAGGATCCCGGGGAGAGGTACGCAGTATTTT.

CDR3 sequence: CASSLDVSVTGELFF. Written as DNA, the CDR3 is TGTGCCAGCAGCTTGGACGTCTCGGTCACCGGGGAGCTGTTTTTT. The V and J genes are TRBV5-6 and TRBJ2-2; D is uncertain. This CDR3 is 15 amino acids long. V gave up 0 bases and J gave up 4 bases, with 10 bases separating them. Germline V lookup: CDR1 SGHDT, CDR2 YYEEEE.

This clone was seen only a few times. CDR3 nucleotides: TGTGCCAGTAGTATTGAGGGGGCGCTCGGGGGAGAAAAACTGTTTTTT. Translated, it gives CASSIEGALGGEKLFF. V is TRBV19 and J is TRBJ1-4; 7 nucleotides align to TRBD1. CDR3 size: 16 residues. CDR1 and CDR2 (germline): LNHDA, SQIVND (reference sequence). V was clipped by 3 bases and J by 8 bases; unmatched bases: 12.

This rearrangement joins TRBV7-2 to TRBJ2-7; unclear D gene. Germline V gene lookup returns CDR1 SGHTA and CDR2 FQGNSA. Trimming removed 1 base at V and 0 bases at J, with 13 bases between. This CDR3 contains 16 residues. Written as DNA, the CDR3 is TGTGCCAGCAGCTTAGGGGCCCCACCCCGCTCCTACGAGCAGTACTTC. Residues: CASSLGAPPRSYEQYF.

The J gene is TRBJ1-6, the V gene TRBV28; TRBD1 agrees at 10 bases. With 4 bases clipped from V and 7 bases from J, the junction kept 7 bases outside the gene matches. The CDR3 runs 16 residues. Germline CDR1 is MDHEN and CDR2 is SYDVKM. CDR3 in amino acids: CASSSVGQGGNSPLHF. The CDR3 DNA is TGTGCCAGCAGTTCCGTAGGACAGGGGGGGAATTCACCCCTCCACTTT.

The chain is built from TRBV11-2 and TRBJ2-4, with D unresolved. V gave up 5 bases and J gave up 6 bases, with 8 bases separating them. This CDR3 comprises 12 residues. Germline CDR1 is SGHAT and CDR2 is FQNNGV. CDR3 protein: CASSISGNIQYF. The CDR3 DNA follows: TGTGCCAGCAGCATCAGTGGAAACATTCAGTACTTC.

This sequence joins TRBV6-5 and TRBJ2-7; 8 nucleotides agree with TRBD2. CDR3 length: 14 amino acids. Unmatched junction bases numbered 7, after V lost 6 bases and J lost 3 bases. CDR1 is MNHEY and CDR2 is SVGAGI in the germline V gene. The CDR3 region has the DNA TGTGCCAGCAGGACTAGCGACCACGTCTACGAGCAGTACGTC. Its translation: CASRTSDHVYEQYV.

In DNA, the CDR3 is TGTGCCAGCAGTTTCAGGGGGGTATGGAAGGGCAATCAGCCCCAGCATTTT. This sequence encodes CASSFRGVWKGNQPQHF. This chain connects TRBV2 to TRBJ1-5, with 7 positions matching TRBD1. From germline, CDR1 is SNHLY and CDR2 FYNNEI. Trimming cost V 5 bases and J 2 bases; bases outside gene matches: 12. The CDR3 consists of 17 residues.